This TCR beta chain was retrieved from a study of cytomegalovirus exposure and HLA in healthy donors. Study-wide background: Drawn from HLA-typed donors, approximately 85 million unique TCRs were held in an early data release.

J gave up 4 bases and V 7 bases, and 9 bases lay outside the gene matches. CDR3 size: 13 residues. Germline CDR1 reads GTSNPN; CDR2 reads SVGIG (reference sequence). 13 Jbeta primers and 60 Vbeta primers were used for the PCR. Sequencing was performed with immunoSEQ multiplex PCR; in TCRdb, only in-frame clones are kept and a portion is missing. The sample includes 100,000 to 150,000 clones. This receptor was obtained from a man aged 25-40 years in good health and CMV-seronegative. The chain carries TRBV30 and TRBJ1-1, with 7 bases fitting TRBD1. Sequencing was done on a sample of PBMCs. The CDR3 is CAFHRDSGTEAFF. The CDR3 nucleotides read TGTGCCTTTCACCGGGACAGTGGCACTGAAGCTTTCTTT.